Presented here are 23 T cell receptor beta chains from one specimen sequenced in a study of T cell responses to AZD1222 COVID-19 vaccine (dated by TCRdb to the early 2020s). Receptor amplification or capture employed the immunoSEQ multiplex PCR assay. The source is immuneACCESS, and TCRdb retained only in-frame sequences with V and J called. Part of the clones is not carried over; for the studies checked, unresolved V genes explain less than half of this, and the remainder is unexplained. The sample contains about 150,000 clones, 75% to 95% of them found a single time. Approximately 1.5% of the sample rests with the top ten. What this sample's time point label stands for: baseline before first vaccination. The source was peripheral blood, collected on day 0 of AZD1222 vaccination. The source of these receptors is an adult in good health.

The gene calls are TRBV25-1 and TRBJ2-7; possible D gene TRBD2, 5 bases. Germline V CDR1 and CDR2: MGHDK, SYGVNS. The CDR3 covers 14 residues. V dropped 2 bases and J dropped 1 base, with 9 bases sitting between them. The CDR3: CASSERGTSYEQYF. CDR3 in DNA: TGTGCCAGCAGTGAACGGGGTACGTCCTACGAGCAGTACTTC.

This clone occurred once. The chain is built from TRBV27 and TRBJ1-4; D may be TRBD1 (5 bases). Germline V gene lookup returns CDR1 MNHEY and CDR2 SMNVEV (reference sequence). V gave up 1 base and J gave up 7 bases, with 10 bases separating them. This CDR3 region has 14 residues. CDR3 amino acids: CASSLFGGLEKLFF. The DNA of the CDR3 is TGTGCCAGCAGTTTATTTGGGGGTCTTGAAAAACTGTTTTTT.

The CDR3 DNA reads as TGTGCCAGCAGCGGCCGCCCCCGGGGGGAGCTGTTTTTT. Translated, it gives CASSGRPRGELFF. The chain has TRBV9 and TRBJ2-2, with D unresolved. The CDR3 loop spans 13 amino acids. Trimming took off 3 bases at V and 8 bases at J, with 11 bases between the two ends. Germline CDR1 is SGDLS and CDR2 is YYNGEE.

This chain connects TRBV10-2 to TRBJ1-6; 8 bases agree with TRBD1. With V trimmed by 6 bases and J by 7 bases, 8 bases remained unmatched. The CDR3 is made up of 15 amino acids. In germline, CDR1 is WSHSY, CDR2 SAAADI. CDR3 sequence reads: CASRLQGAPNSPLHF. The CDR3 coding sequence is TGCGCCAGCAGGCTTCAGGGGGCGCCGAATTCACCCCTCCACTTT.

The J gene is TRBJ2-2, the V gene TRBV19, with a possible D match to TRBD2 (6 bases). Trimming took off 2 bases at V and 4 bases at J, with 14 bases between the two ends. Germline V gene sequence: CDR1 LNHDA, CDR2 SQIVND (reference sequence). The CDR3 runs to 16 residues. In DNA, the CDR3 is TGTGCCAGTAGTATAAGGGGAGGAAGGGCCACCGGGGAGCTGTTTTTT. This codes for CASSIRGGRATGELFF.

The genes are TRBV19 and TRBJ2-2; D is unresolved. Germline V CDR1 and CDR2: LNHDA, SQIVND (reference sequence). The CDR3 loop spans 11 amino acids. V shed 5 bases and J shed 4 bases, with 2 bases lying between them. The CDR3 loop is CASSFTGELFF. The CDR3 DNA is TGTGCCAGTAGTTTCACCGGGGAGCTGTTTTTT.

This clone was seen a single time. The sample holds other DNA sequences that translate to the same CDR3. The CDR3 nucleotides read TGCGCCAGCAGCTTGGGCTACGAGCAGTACTTC. Protein product: CASSLGYEQYF. V gene TRBV5-1 combines with J gene TRBJ2-7; D is ambiguous. Germline-derived CDR1 and CDR2 are SGHRS and YFSETQ. The CDR3 consists of 11 residues. Trimming pared 0 bases from V and 3 bases from J, leaving 1 base between. The full variable domain, in which reference TRBV5-1 and TRBJ2-7 provide the parts outside the CDR3, is KAGVTQTPRYLIKTRGQQVTLSCSPISGHRSVSWYQQTPGQGLQFLFEYFSETQRNKGNFPGRFSGRQFSNSRSEMNVSTLELGDSALYLCASSLGYEQYFGPGTRLTVT.

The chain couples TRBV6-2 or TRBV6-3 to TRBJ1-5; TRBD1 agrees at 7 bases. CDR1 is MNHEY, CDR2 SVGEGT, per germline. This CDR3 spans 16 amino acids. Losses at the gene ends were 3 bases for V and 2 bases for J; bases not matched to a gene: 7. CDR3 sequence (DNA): TGTGCCAGCAGTTATGCGGCCGGGACAGGCAATCAGCCCCAGCATTTT. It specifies CASSYAAGTGNQPQHF.

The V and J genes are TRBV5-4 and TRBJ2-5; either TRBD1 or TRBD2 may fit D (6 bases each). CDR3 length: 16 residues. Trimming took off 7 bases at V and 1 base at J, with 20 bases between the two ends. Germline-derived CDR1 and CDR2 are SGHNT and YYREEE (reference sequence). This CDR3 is CASASRPGATQETQYF. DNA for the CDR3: TGTGCCAGCGCCTCGCGGCCGGGGGCCACCCAAGAGACCCAGTACTTC.

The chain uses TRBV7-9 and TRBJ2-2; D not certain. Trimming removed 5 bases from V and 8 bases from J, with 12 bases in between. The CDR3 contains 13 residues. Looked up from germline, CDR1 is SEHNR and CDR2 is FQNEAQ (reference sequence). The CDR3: CASSPLLPGELFF. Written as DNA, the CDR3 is TGTGCCAGCAGCCCCCTTCTGCCTGGGGAGCTGTTTTTT.

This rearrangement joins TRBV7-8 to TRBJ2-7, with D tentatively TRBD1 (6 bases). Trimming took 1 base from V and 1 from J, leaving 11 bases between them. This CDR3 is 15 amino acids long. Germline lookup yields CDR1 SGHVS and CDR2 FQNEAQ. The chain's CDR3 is CASSLGTVKSYEQYF. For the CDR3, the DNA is TGTGCCAGCAGCTTAGGGACAGTAAAATCCTACGAGCAGTACTTC.

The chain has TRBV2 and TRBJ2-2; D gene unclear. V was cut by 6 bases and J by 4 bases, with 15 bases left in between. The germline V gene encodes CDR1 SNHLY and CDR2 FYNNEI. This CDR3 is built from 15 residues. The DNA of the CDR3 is TGTGCCAGCAGACCCGGACCCTTAAGCACCGGGGAGCTGTTTTTT. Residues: CASRPGPLSTGELFF.

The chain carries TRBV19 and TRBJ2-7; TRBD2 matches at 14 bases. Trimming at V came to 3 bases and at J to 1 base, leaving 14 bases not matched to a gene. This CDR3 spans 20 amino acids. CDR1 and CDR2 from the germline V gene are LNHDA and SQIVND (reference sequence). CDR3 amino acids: CASSIFPGLAGVDTSYEQYF. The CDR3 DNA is TGTGCCAGTAGTATCTTTCCGGGACTAGCGGGGGTTGATACGTCCTACGAGCAGTACTTC.

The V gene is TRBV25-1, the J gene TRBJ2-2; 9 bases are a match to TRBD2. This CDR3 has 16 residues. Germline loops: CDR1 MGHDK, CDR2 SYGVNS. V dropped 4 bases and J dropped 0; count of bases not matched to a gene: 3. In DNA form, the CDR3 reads TGTGCCAGCAGTGGGGGACTAGCAGCGAACACCGGGGAGCTGTTTTTT. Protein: CASSGGLAANTGELFF.

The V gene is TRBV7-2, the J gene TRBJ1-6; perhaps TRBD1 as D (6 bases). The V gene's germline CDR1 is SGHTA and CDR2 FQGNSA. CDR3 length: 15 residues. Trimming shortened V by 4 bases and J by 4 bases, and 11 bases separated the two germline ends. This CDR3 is CASSSYRVYNSPLHF. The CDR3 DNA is TGTGCCAGCAGCTCCTACAGGGTTTATAATTCACCCCTCCACTTT.

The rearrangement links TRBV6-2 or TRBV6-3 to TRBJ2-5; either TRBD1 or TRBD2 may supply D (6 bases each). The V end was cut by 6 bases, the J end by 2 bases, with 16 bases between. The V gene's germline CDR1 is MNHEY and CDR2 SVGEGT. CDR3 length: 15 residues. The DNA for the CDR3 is TGTGCCAGCAGCTCACCGGGGGCAAGTCAAGAGACCCAGTACTTC. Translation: CASSSPGASQETQYF.

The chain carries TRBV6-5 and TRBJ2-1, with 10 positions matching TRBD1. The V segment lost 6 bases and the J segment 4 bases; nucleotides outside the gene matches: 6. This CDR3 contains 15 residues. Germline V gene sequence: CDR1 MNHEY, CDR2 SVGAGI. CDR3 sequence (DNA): TGTGCCAGCAGCTCCGGGACAGGGGAATACAATGAGCAGTTCTTC. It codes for CASSSGTGEYNEQFF.

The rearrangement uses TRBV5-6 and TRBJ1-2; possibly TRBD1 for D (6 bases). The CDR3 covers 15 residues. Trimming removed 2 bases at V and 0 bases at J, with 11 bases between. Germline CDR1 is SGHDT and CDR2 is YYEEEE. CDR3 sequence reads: CASSLRTAPNYGYTF. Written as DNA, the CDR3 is TGTGCCAGCAGCTTAAGGACAGCACCTAACTATGGCTACACCTTC. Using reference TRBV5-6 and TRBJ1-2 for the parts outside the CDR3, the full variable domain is DAGVTQSPTHLIKTRGQQVTLRCSPKSGHDTVSWYQQALGQGPQFIFQYYEEEERQRGNFPDRFSGHQFPNYSSELNVNALLLGDSALYLCASSLRTAPNYGYTFGSGTRLTVV.

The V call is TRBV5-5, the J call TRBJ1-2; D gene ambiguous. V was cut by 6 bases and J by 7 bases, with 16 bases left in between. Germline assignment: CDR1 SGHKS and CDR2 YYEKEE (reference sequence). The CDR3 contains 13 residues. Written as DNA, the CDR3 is TGTGCCAGCACCGCCGACGGGATGGCTGGCTACACCTTC. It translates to CASTADGMAGYTF.

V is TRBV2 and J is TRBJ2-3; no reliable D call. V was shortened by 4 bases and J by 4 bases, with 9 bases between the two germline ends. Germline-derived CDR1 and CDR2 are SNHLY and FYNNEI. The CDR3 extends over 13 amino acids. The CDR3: CASSGTSADTQYF. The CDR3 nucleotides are TGTGCCAGCAGTGGGACCTCAGCAGATACGCAGTATTTT.

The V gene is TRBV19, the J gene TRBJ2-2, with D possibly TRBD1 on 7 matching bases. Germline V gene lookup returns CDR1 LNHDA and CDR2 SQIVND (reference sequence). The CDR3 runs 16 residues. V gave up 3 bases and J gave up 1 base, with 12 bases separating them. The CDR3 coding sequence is TGTGCCAGTAGTATTGGGCAGGGGGGGAACACCGGGGAGCTGTTTTTT. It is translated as CASSIGQGGNTGELFF.

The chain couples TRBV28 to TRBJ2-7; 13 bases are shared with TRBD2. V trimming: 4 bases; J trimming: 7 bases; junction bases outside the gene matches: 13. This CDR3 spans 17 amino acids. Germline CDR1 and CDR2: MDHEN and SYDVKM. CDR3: CASSSFLGLAGAGEQYF. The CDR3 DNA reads TGTGCCAGCAGTTCCTTCCTTGGACTAGCGGGAGCGGGTGAGCAGTACTTC.

In DNA form, the CDR3 reads TGTGCCAGCAGCTTCGTTAAAGGGGGTACTGAAGCTTTCTTT. It is translated as CASSFVKGGTEAFF. The chain uses TRBV5-6 and TRBJ1-1, with a weak D call TRBD1 (6 bases). Germline CDR1 reads SGHDT; CDR2 reads YYEEEE. The ends were cut back, 2 bases at V and 5 bases at J, with 13 bases in the middle. The CDR3 spans 14 residues.